The clone carrying this T cell receptor (beta chain) was counted between two and nine times. As processed by the authors: Reference gene primer amplification in the assay estimated nucleated cell counts. Only in-frame clones appear in the TCRdb table, and some are missing; sequencing was by immunoSEQ multiplex PCR. The DNA was the basis for D and trimming; V, J and clone size are from that table. The sample lists 70,000 to 95,000 clones; just under 85% were seen once. This entry belongs to a study of blood T cell repertoires in COVID-19. Looking at the study overall: Acute and convalescent COVID-19 samples came from the United States, Italy and Spain. The cDNA or gDNA used as material had been derived from T cells, B-cell-depleted T cells, or PBMCs.

V shed 4 bases and J shed 4 bases, with 17 bases lying between them. The germline V gene has CDR1 SGHDN and CDR2 FVKESK. CDR3 size: 17 residues. Sample: peripheral blood. This TCR came from a woman in her 70s with active or convalescent COVID-19. The chain is built from TRBV14 and TRBJ2-6, with D possibly TRBD1 on 6 matching bases. The CDR3 spells CASSRRDTNTGANVLTF. As DNA, the CDR3 is TGTGCCAGCAGCCGACGGGACACCAATACGGGGGCCAACGTCCTGACTTTC.